This entry concerns a single T cell receptor beta chain. It lacks a known antigen. It has no much larger one-base neighbor in the sample; base qualities were not kept. The donors were healthy, HIV-negative adults with no recently reported acute infections or vaccinations. Every donor was a Caucasian adult living in Nashville, Tennessee, USA. CD4+ T cells were enriched through magnetic negative selection, after which naive cells were positively selected on CD45RA and the remaining negative fraction served as the memory subset. Blood was obtained by leukapheresis, after which PBMCs were separated by Ficoll-Histopaque density gradient centrifugation and cryopreserved in liquid nitrogen vapor phase. Analytical flow cytometry was used to check the purity and quantity of every magnetically sorted T cell population. Genomic DNA was isolated from every sorted fraction and measured by UV absorbance on a Nanodrop 2000c.

Via the germline V gene, CDR1 is KGHSH and CDR2 LQKENI. Trimming leaves V shorter by 0 bases and J shorter by 4 bases, with the junction holding 6 bases beyond the gene matches. CDR3 length: 17 amino acids, cysteine to phenylalanine. The entry retains the CDR3 DNA only, 51 bases that are in frame from base 1. The sample is drawn from a study of shared clonotypes between healthy human individuals (dated by TCRdb to about 2020). Some background on the complete study: The cohort comprised a couple of women and a few men aged 18 to 49 years. Per donor, three plates each were used for CD4 naive and CD4 memory, two for CD8 naive, and one for CD8 memory. The study deeply sequenced blood TCR repertoires of five healthy adults to estimate repertoire size and the extent of clonotype sharing between individuals. Libraries were prepared and TCR repertoires were sequenced by different laboratories using diverse techniques, in order to increase sequencing depth and limit assay-specific biases. Per donor, leukapheresis produced somewhere between about 0.8 and 9 billion PBMCs.

Using the deep immunoSEQ assay, multiplex PCR amplified TCR CDR3 regions from genomic DNA. Extracted genomic DNA from each cell subset was distributed evenly across all wells of several immunoSEQ 96-well plates, and each plate was treated as a replicate. For sorted subsets, about 200 ng genomic DNA, equal to about 30,000 T cell genomes, was loaded into each replicate PCR. The purified libraries were quantified using a Qubit 3.0 fluorometer, sized with a Bioanalyzer 2100, and then quantified again using the KAPA Library Quantification kit. Every immunoSEQ 96-well plate was sequenced on a separate single-read 150-cycle Illumina NextSeq 550 flow cell. Under the source paper's analysis protocol: The immunoSEQ output contained only junctional sequences without quality scores, so filtering could not match that applied to full-length reads. Sequences were annotated with PyIR, a Python wrapper for IgBLAST v1.9, using IMGT germline references to assign V/J genes and CDR3. Any read was removed if the V/J assignment was weak (E-value above 1e-6), the CDR3 was missing, or the read contained stop codons, out-of-frame junctions, or ambiguous translated residues. V3J clonotypes were defined as sequences sharing an identical inferred V gene, J gene, and CDR3 amino acid sequence. The percentage overlap between two repertoires was calculated by dividing the number of shared unique clonotypes by the size of the smaller repertoire. Repertoire richness was assessed with RTK rarefaction, the Chao1 estimator, and Recon v2.1 estimates of unobserved clonotypes. Generation probabilities for all TCRbeta clonotypes obtained by the gDNA method from a few donors were computed using OLGA. Drawn from immuneACCESS, this table holds only the in-frame rearrangements with V and J called that TCRdb kept. Clones are partly lost; checked studies trace under half to an unresolved V gene and leave the rest unexplained. V and J calls plus clone size are reproduced from that table; the DNA served to infer D and trimming. Counted in this sample were 2 million to 2.5 million clones; roughly 93% of them appeared once. The ten top clones hold 0.35% to 0.45% of the sample.

Broader findings and caveats from the paper: Across a few donors, approximately 5% of naive CD4, approximately 3.6% of naive CD8, 2.3% of memory CD4, and about 0.44% of memory CD8 clonotypes were shared. Rarefaction of sorted-subset datasets indicated incomplete sequencing despite the large sequencing depth. Clonotypes shared by all four sorted-subset donors showed higher generation probabilities than non-shared clonotypes. The small number of donors limited the genetic and exposure-history diversity represented. Sampling was restricted to blood, and TCR repertoires in tissue are likely to differ from TCR repertoires in blood. Based on pairwise subsampling, the degree of clonotype sharing among donors was expected to be affected by sequencing depth. Naive subsets generally had larger estimated clonotype richness than memory subsets.

The V gene is TRBV18 and the J gene is TRBJ2-1; 10 bases in between match TRBD2. Sequencing was performed on naive CD4+ T cells from PBMCs. The intended sense of this specimen's cell subset or site label: CD45RA+ positively selected. The TCR comes from a man aged 18 to 30 in good health. Some clones in this sample may be carry-over from other donors' samples. The CDR3 region reads CASSPPSGRAGYNEQFF. The sequenced DNA is TGTGCCAGCTCACCACCGAGCGGGAGGGCTGGGTACAATGAGCAGTTCTTC.